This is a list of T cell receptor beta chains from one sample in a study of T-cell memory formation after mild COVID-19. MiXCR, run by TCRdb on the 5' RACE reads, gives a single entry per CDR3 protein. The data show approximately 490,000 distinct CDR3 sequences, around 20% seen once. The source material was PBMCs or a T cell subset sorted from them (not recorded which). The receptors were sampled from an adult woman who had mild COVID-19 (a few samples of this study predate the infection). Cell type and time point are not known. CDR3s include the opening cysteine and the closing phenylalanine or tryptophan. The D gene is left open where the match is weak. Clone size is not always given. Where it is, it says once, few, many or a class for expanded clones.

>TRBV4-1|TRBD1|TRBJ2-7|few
TGCGCCAGCAGCCTCCAGGGGGAAGGGGGCGAGCAGTACTTC
CASSLQGEGGEQYF
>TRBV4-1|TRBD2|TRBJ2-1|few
TGCGCCAGCAGCCAGTTCGGGACTAGCGGGGCCAATGAGCAGTTCTTC
CASSQFGTSGANEQFF
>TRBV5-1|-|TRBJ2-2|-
TGCGCCAGCAGCAGGGAAGGTAACGGACCCGACACCGGGGAGCTGTTTTTT
CASSREGNGPDTGELFF
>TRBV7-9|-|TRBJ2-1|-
TGTGCCAGCACTCCCGTCCCAGGGCCTTACTACAATGAGCAGTTCTTC
CASTPVPGPYYNEQFF
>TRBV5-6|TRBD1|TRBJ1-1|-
TGTGCCAGCAGCTTGGACAGGGGAAGATGGGTGGACACTGAAGCTTTCTTT
CASSLDRGRWVDTEAFF
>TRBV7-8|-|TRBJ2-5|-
TGTGCCAGCAGCTTATTCGGACTAAGGGAGACCCAGTACTTC
CASSLFGLRETQYF
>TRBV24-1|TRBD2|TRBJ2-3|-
TGTGCCACCAGTGAAACGGGACTAGCGTCTGATACGCAGTATTTT
CATSETGLASDTQYF
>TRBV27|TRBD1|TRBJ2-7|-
TGTGCCAGCAGTAAGACAGGGACACCCTACGAGCAGTACTTC
CASSKTGTPYEQYF
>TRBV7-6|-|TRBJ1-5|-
TGTGCCAGCAGCTCCGGCCCCGGACGGACGAGCAATCAGCCCCAGCATTTT
CASSSGPGRTSNQPQHF
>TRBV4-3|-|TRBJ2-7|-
TGCGCCAGCAGCCAACAGATACGGGGAGAGGAGCAGTACTTC
CASSQQIRGEEQYF
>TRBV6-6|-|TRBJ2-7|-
TGTGCCAGCAGTTCGAGAGGGCAGGGGATCGTCCACGAGCAGTACTTC
CASSSRGQGIVHEQYF
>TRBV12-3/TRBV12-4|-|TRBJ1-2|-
TGTGCCAGCAGTTTGGGGTGGGACTATGGCTACACCTTC
CASSLGWDYGYTF
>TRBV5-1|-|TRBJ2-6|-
TGCGCCAGCAGCTTGAACCTGAACTCTGGGGCCAACGTCCTGACTTTC
CASSLNLNSGANVLTF
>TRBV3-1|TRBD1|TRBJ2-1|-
TGTGCCAGCAGCCACACAGGGGATCATTACAATGAGCAGTTCTTC
CASSHTGDHYNEQFF
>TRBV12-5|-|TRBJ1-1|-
TGTGCTAGTGGTATACAGCCGTCGGCTGAAGCTTTCTTT
CASGIQPSAEAFF
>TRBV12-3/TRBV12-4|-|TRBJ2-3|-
TGTGCCAGCAGTTTACTAGTGCACACAGATACGCAGTATTTT
CASSLLVHTDTQYF